These T cell receptor beta chains were read from a single sample in a study of T cell responses to AZD1222 COVID-19 vaccine. TCRdb keeps only in-frame clones here, not all; method: immunoSEQ multiplex PCR. The table lists over 110,000 clones, about 90% of them singletons. The sample was peripheral blood, taken on day 0 of AZD1222 vaccination. These receptors were taken from an adult in good health. The CDR3 runs from the conserved cysteine through the conserved F or W. The D gene is left open where the match is weak. Expanded clones get a size class; other rows say once, few or many, or leave the size out.

>NA|NA|TRBJ2-4|TRBV6-5
TGTGCCAGCAGCACGGTGGGGAACATTCAGTACTTC
CASSTVGNIQYF
>once|TRBD1|TRBJ1-6|TRBV13
TGTGCCAGCCGCCTTTGGGGACAGGTGAATTCACCCCTCCACTTT
CASRLWGQVNSPLHF
>NA|TRBD1|TRBJ1-4|TRBV30
TGTGCCTGGAGTGGACAGGGAAATGAAAAACTGTTTTTT
CAWSGQGNEKLFF
>NA|NA|TRBJ1-2|TRBV5-1
TGCGCCAGCAGCTTCCGGGACTGGGATTATGGCTACACCTTC
CASSFRDWDYGYTF
>NA|NA|TRBJ2-1|TRBV4-3
TGCGCCAGCCAAGAGGGGATAGCGGCCTACAATGAGCAGTTCTTC
CASQEGIAAYNEQFF
>NA|NA|TRBJ2-3|TRBV9
TGTGCCAGCAGCGCCGGACCCGTGGATACGCAGTATTTT
CASSAGPVDTQYF
>NA|TRBD1|TRBJ1-5|TRBV19
TGTGCCAGTAGTCTCGGGACAGGGGCGAGCAATCAGCCCCAGCATTTT
CASSLGTGASNQPQHF
>NA|TRBD2|TRBJ2-1|TRBV27
TGTGCCAGCAGTGCTACCGGGACTAGCGGGAGGGATGAGCAGTTCTTC
CASSATGTSGRDEQFF
>NA|TRBD1|TRBJ2-1|TRBV11-2
TGTGCCAGCAGCTCCATGGTGGGGACAGGTGACAATGAGCAGTTCTTC
CASSSMVGTGDNEQFF
>NA|TRBD1|TRBJ1-1|TRBV9
TGTGCCAGCAGCGACCGGGACAGACCCTGGTCTGAAGCTTTCTTT
CASSDRDRPWSEAFF
>NA|NA|TRBJ1-2|TRBV6-1
TGTGCCAGCAGTGAACGGGGGCCTAACTATGGCTACACCTTC
CASSERGPNYGYTF
>NA|NA|TRBJ1-2|TRBV19
TGTGCCAGTAGTTTATCATCCGGGACGCATGGAGCCCGCTATGGCTACACCTTC
CASSLSSGTHGARYGYTF
>NA|NA|TRBJ2-5|TRBV4-3
TGCGCCAGCAGCCACTGGAGGGATCTCGCCCAAGAGACCCAGTACTTC
CASSHWRDLAQETQYF
>NA|TRBD2|TRBJ2-1|TRBV18
TGTGCCAGCTCACTTCTGACGGGAGGGCTTTCCTACAATGAGCAGTTCTTC
CASSLLTGGLSYNEQFF
>NA|TRBD1|TRBJ1-1|TRBV7-2
TGTGCCAGCAGCCGGACAGGGGGCGGCACTGAAGCTTTCTTT
CASSRTGGGTEAFF
>NA|NA|TRBJ2-7|TRBV9
TGTGCCAGCAGCCGTACAAGGGGGAGGGCAGACGAGCAGTACTTC
CASSRTRGRADEQYF
>NA|NA|TRBJ1-2|TRBV19
TGTGCCAGTAGTGTCCTGGACAACCCCCTTATCTATGGCTACACCTTC
CASSVLDNPLIYGYTF